This passage covers 14 T cell receptor beta chains from one sample sequenced in a study of T cells in Graves' hyperthyroidism and ophthalmopathy. Amplified regions were TCR beta CDR3 sequences from RNA transcripts. First-round RT-PCR targeting the TCR CDR3 was performed with the HTBI primer set. TCRdb fed the multiplex PCR reads into MiXCR, producing one record per CDR3 protein. Of fewer than 650,000 distinct CDR3 sequences in the sample, roughly 15% were seen once. Sequencing used blood. The receptor source for this set is a woman aged 40 to 50 with Graves' hyperthyroidism.

The chain joins TRBV11-1 to TRBJ1-1, with TRBD1 identical over 7 bases. The germline V gene encodes CDR1 SGHAT and CDR2 FQDESV (reference sequence). The CDR3 has 15 amino acids. The V gene end was trimmed by 1 base and the J gene end by 3 bases; junction bases not matched to a gene: 5. For the CDR3, the DNA is TGTGCCAGCAGCTTAGGAGGGGGCATCGACACTGAAGCTTTCTTT. Protein product: CASSLGGGIDTEAFF.

This chain uses TRBV6-5 with TRBJ1-3; TRBD1 might be the D (5 bases). The length of the CDR3 is 16 residues. V was trimmed by 2 bases and J by 2 bases, leaving 13 bases between them. Germline V CDR1 and CDR2: MNHEY, SVGAGI. This CDR3 reads CASSYGGRSAGNTIYF. In DNA form, the CDR3 reads TGTGCCAGCAGTTACGGGGGTAGGAGCGCTGGAAACACCATATATTTT.

The sample holds many counts of this clonotype. The rearrangement links TRBV5-1 to TRBJ2-7, with TRBD2 matching 9 bases. V trimming: 5 bases; J trimming: 3 bases; junction bases outside the gene matches: 15. Per germline, CDR1 SGHRS and CDR2 YFSETQ. The CDR3 runs to 17 residues. The CDR3 coding sequence is TGCGCCAGCAGTCCGGCGGGAGGGCTTCGAAATAACTACGAGCAGTACTTC. The encoded protein is CASSPAGGLRNNYEQYF.

This clonotype was seen at least ten times. This chain joins TRBV20-1 and TRBJ2-5; 10 bases match TRBD1. Germline V gene lookup returns CDR1 DFQATT and CDR2 SNEGSKA (reference sequence). The length of the CDR3 is 14 residues. J lost 1 base, V lost 5 bases, and 4 bases had no gene match. Here the CDR3 DNA reads TGCAGTGCTTTGGACAGGGGGTCCCAAGAGACCCAGTACTTC. Translated, it gives CSALDRGSQETQYF.

This clonotype came up a few times. The chain joins TRBV7-3 to TRBJ2-1; D is uncertain. Per germline, CDR1 SGHTA and CDR2 FQGTGA. The V end lost 5 bases, the J end lost 0 bases, and 11 bases lay between the germline ends. The CDR3 extends over 15 amino acids. CDR3 DNA sequence: TGTGCCAGCAGCCCCCACCATACCTCCTACAATGAGCAGTTCTTC. This encodes CASSPHHTSYNEQFF.

The table lists this clonotype with many counts. The gene calls are TRBV20-1 and TRBJ2-1; tentatively, D is TRBD2 (5 bases). CDR3 length: 14 amino acids. The V end lost 5 bases, the J end lost 0 bases, and 11 bases lay between the germline ends. Germline lookup yields CDR1 DFQATT and CDR2 SNEGSKA (reference sequence). The CDR3 bases are TGCAGTGCTCAGACTATTAGCTCCTACAATGAGCAGTTCTTC. The encoded protein is CSAQTISSYNEQFF.

This clonotype was found many times. The gene calls are TRBV18 and TRBJ1-4, with a tentative D call TRBD1 (6 bases). Germline V gene lookup returns CDR1 KGHSH and CDR2 LQKENI. The CDR3 consists of 15 residues. V was trimmed by 3 bases and J by 6 bases, leaving 14 bases between them. This CDR3 reads CASSPRDRPDEKLFF. The CDR3 coding sequence is TGTGCCAGCTCACCCAGAGACAGGCCGGATGAAAAACTGTTTTTT.

This clonotype has at least ten counts. The CDR3 sequence: CASSFAGASYEQYF. DNA of the CDR3: TGCGCCAGCAGCTTCGCGGGAGCTTCCTACGAGCAGTACTTC. The chain uses TRBV5-1 and TRBJ2-7; 7 bases fit TRBD2. The CDR3 has 14 residues. V was pared by 2 bases and J by 1 base, with 3 bases of the junction left unmatched. Germline V CDR1 and CDR2: SGHRS, YFSETQ.

Worth noting for this clonotype: Given a much more abundant clone one base away, this may be a read error. The chain couples TRBV6-1 to TRBJ2-1; 9 nucleotides agree with TRBD2. The V and J ends lost 8 bases and 10 bases, in that order; junction bases with no gene match: 12. Germline lookup yields CDR1 MNHNS and CDR2 SASEGT. The CDR3 length is 14 residues. CDR3 in DNA: TGTGCCAGCCATGCGGGAGGGACTCAAAACGAGCAGTTCTTC. This translates into CASHAGGTQNEQFF.

This clonotype was seen at least ten times. The V call is TRBV28, the J call TRBJ2-1; TRBD2 matches at 11 bases. The germline gives CDR1 MDHEN, CDR2 SYDVKM. V lost 6 bases, J lost 7 bases, and 11 bases stayed unmatched. This CDR3 is built from 16 residues. The CDR3 protein is CASSKGTSGLWNEQFF. The DNA for the CDR3 is TGTGCCAGCAGCAAAGGGACTAGCGGCCTTTGGAATGAGCAGTTCTTC.

This clonotype was observed many times. V is TRBV5-1 and J is TRBJ2-2; TRBD1 agrees at 11 bases. The germline CDR1 and CDR2 sequences are SGHRS and YFSETQ. Trimming cost V 4 bases and J 4 bases; bases outside gene matches: 6. The CDR3 has 16 residues. The CDR3 sequence is CASSGTGTGGTGELFF. The CDR3 DNA is TGCGCCAGCAGCGGAACCGGGACAGGGGGCACCGGGGAGCTGTTTTTT.

This clonotype has more than one count but fewer than ten. This chain uses TRBV9 with TRBJ2-1; D tentatively fits TRBD1 or TRBD2 (6 bases each). Trimming stripped 4 bases from V and 9 bases from J, with 17 bases between. CDR1 SGDLS and CDR2 YYNGEE come from the germline V gene. The CDR3 runs to 14 residues. CDR3 in amino acids: CASSTRWGAGEQFF. CDR3 nucleotide sequence: TGTGCCAGCAGCACCCGTTGGGGGGCAGGTGAGCAGTTCTTC.

About this clonotype: At one end the junction does not follow the germline gene, possibly because of a read error. This chain links TRBV18 with TRBJ2-2, with 9 bases matching TRBD1. CDR3 length equals 16 residues. The germline gives CDR1 KGHSH, CDR2 LQKENI. CDR3 loop: CASSPYPGQGPGGLFF. CDR3 bases: TGTGCCAGCTCACCATATCCGGGACAGGGCCCCGGGGGGCTGTTTTTT.

The chain carries TRBV3-1 and TRBJ2-7; D ambiguous. V was trimmed by 5 bases and J by 7 bases, leaving 12 bases between them. Germline V gene sequence: CDR1 LGHDT, CDR2 YNNKEL (reference sequence). CDR3 length: 12 residues. The CDR3 here is CASSNTRREQYF. The DNA of the CDR3 is TGTGCCAGCAGCAACACTCGGAGAGAGCAGTACTTC.